This T cell receptor beta chain was sequenced for a study of radiation and T cells in renal cell carcinoma. Libraries were prepared by immunoSEQ multiplex PCR; TCRdb keeps only in-frame clonotypes and omits some of them. Altogether some 16,000 clones are present, around 60% being singletons, with the ten largest covering approximately 10%. On this clone: Its matching antigen is unknown.

Treatment reported: treatment-naive control, cytoreductive nephrectomy. Study outcomes and limitations: Top 100 clonotypes averaged about 54% in irradiated versus about 45% in nephrectomy-only tumors.

The CDR3 totals 16 residues. J was trimmed by 3 bases and V by 6 bases; bases with no gene match: 8. Germline lookup yields CDR1 SNHLY and CDR2 FYNNEI. The sample was tumor tissue, taken from a patient whose treatment was nephrectomy without radiotherapy. This receptor was identified in a man aged 45-65 years with renal cell carcinoma. The chain recombines TRBV2 with TRBJ2-3; 11 bases align to TRBD2. The CDR3 DNA is TGTGCCAGCAGAGTAACTAGCGGGAGTAAAACAGATACGCAGTATTTT. It codes for CASRVTSGSKTDTQYF.